This T cell receptor (beta chain) was captured by sequencing in a study of shared clonotypes between healthy human individuals. This clone was observed a few times. Profiled with immunoSEQ multiplex PCR; TCRdb holds only in-frame clones, not every one. The repertoire holds about 980,000 clones, with approximately 80% as singletons. Germline V gene data show CDR1 as SGHVS and CDR2 as FQNEAQ. Trimming removed 5 bases at V and 7 bases at J, with 14 bases between. This CDR3 spans 13 amino acids. The receptor comes from a man younger than 30 in good health. Sequenced input: memory CD4+ T cells sorted from blood. Subset reported: CD45RA-negative fraction. The chain employs TRBV7-8 and TRBJ2-5; perhaps D is TRBD1 or TRBD2 (6 bases each). The CDR3 DNA is TGTGCCAGCAGCAGTAGGGGGGTGGGGACCCAGTACTTC. Amino acids: CASSSRGVGTQYF.